The 17 T cell receptor beta chains given below trace back to one sample, sequenced in a study of T cell responses to AZD1222 COVID-19 vaccine. Libraries were prepared by immunoSEQ multiplex PCR; TCRdb keeps only in-frame clonotypes and omits some of them. The sample shows some 80,000 clones, approximately 90% of them seen only once. This material consisted of peripheral blood, taken 28 days after the second dose of the MenACWY control vaccine. These receptors came from an adult who received the MenACWY meningococcal vaccine as a control.

The V gene is TRBV20-1, the J gene TRBJ1-4; possible D gene TRBD1, 6 bases. Trimming pared 3 bases from V and 0 bases from J, leaving 8 bases between. Germline CDR1 and CDR2: DFQATT and SNEGSKA (reference sequence). CDR3 length: 14 amino acids. CDR3 sequence reads: CSASRGATNEKLFF. CDR3 DNA sequence: TGCAGTGCTAGTAGGGGGGCAACTAATGAAAAACTGTTTTTT.

J is TRBJ1-5 and V is TRBV28, with 8 bases aligning to TRBD1. J lost 4 bases, V lost 8 bases, and 7 bases had no gene match. There are 14 residues in the CDR3. Germline CDR1 is MDHEN and CDR2 is SYDVKM. The CDR3 loop reads CASLHRGGNQPQHF. In DNA, the CDR3 is TGTGCCAGCCTACACAGGGGGGGGAATCAGCCCCAGCATTTT.

The V call is TRBV5-1, the J call TRBJ2-3, with 7 bases matching TRBD1. The CDR3 runs to 15 residues. Losses at the gene ends were 0 bases for V and 0 bases for J; bases not matched to a gene: 1. In germline, CDR1 is SGHRS, CDR2 YFSETQ. CDR3 bases: TGCGCCAGCAGCTTGGCAGGGGGTAGCACAGATACGCAGTATTTT. It encodes CASSLAGGSTDTQYF.

The V call is TRBV19, the J call TRBJ1-1; 7 bases are a match to TRBD1. The V and J ends lost 7 bases and 2 bases, in that order; junction bases with no gene match: 4. Germline CDR1 and CDR2: LNHDA and SQIVND (reference sequence). CDR3 length: 13 amino acids. Here the CDR3 DNA reads TGTGCCAGTAAAGACAGGGATAACACTGAAGCTTTCTTT. Translating gives CASKDRDNTEAFF.

The V and J genes are TRBV11-3 and TRBJ2-1; 8 positions match TRBD1. The CDR3 loop spans 18 amino acids. Germline CDR1 is SGHNT and CDR2 is YENEEA. V was clipped by 0 bases and J by 7 bases; unmatched bases: 14. CDR3 DNA sequence: TGTGCCAGCAGCTTAGATCCTTCGAGGACAGGGAGGAGGAATGAGCAGTTCTTC. Its protein is CASSLDPSRTGRRNEQFF.

The table lists this clone with a few counts. J is TRBJ2-6 and V is TRBV7-6; 10 bases fit TRBD1. The germline gives CDR1 SGHVS, CDR2 FNYEAQ. V shed 5 bases and J 3 bases; nucleotides not matched to a gene: 7. This CDR3 spans 17 amino acids. CDR3 bases: TGTGCCAGCAGCCCGACAGGGGGCATCGGTGGGGCCAACGTCCTGACTTTC. As protein: CASSPTGGIGGANVLTF.

The rearrangement joins TRBV9 to TRBJ1-3, with 12 nucleotides matching TRBD1. The V segment lost 3 bases and the J segment 6 bases; nucleotides outside the gene matches: 7. CDR1 and CDR2 (germline): SGDLS, YYNGEE. The CDR3 contains 16 residues. The CDR3, as DNA: TGTGCCAGCAGCGGGGACAGGGGGCGCGACCCAAACACCATATATTTT. It specifies CASSGDRGRDPNTIYF. The entire variable domain, with the rest obtained from reference TRBV9 and TRBJ1-3, is as follows: DSGVTQTPKHLITATGQRVTLRCSPRSGDLSVYWYQQSLDQGLQFLIQYYNGEERAKGNILERFSAQQFPDLHSELNLSSLELGDSALYFCASSGDRGRDPNTIYFGEGSWLTVV.

CDR3 protein: CSVEGGLAGIDTQYF. CDR3 in DNA: TGCAGCGTTGAAGGGGGTCTAGCGGGGATAGATACGCAGTATTTT. The chain links TRBV29-1 to TRBJ2-3; TRBD2 matches 9 bases. This CDR3 contains 15 residues. V was pared by 1 base and J by 5 bases, with 7 bases of the junction left unmatched. The germline CDR1 and CDR2 sequences are SQVTM and ANQGSEA.

The CDR3 reads CASRRTGDEPQHF. The CDR3 nucleotides are TGTGCCAGCCGTAGGACAGGGGATGAGCCCCAGCATTTT. The rearrangement joins TRBV2 to TRBJ1-5; 9 bases are a match to TRBD1. Germline trimming cut 8 bases from V and 8 bases from J; bases unmatched to any gene: 7. Germline V gene data show CDR1 as SNHLY and CDR2 as FYNNEI. The CDR3 length is 13 residues.

The rearrangement links TRBV15 to TRBJ2-5, with 7 bases that match TRBD1. The germline gives CDR1 LNHNV, CDR2 YYDKDF (reference sequence). V trimming: 1 base; J trimming: 3 bases; junction bases outside the gene matches: 5. The CDR3 covers 15 residues. In DNA, the CDR3 is TGTGCCACCAGCAGAGTTATGACAGGGAAAGAGACCCAGTACTTC. Translating gives CATSRVMTGKETQYF.

The chain links TRBV12-5 to TRBJ2-3, with 10 bases matching TRBD1. Germline CDR1 and CDR2: LGHNT and FRNRAP. V was clipped by 1 base and J by 7 bases; unmatched bases: 2. The CDR3 covers 14 residues. Here the CDR3 DNA reads TGTGCTAGTGGTTTGGGACAGGGGGCGAATACGCAGTATTTT. Translating it yields CASGLGQGANTQYF.

This clone was observed once. The chain combines TRBV7-2 with TRBJ1-3; the D gene is possibly TRBD1 (5 bases). Germline CDR1 is SGHTA and CDR2 is FQGNSA. This CDR3 has 16 amino acids. V was shortened by 0 bases and J by 0 bases, with 9 bases between the two germline ends. CDR3 coding DNA: TGTGCCAGCAGCTTAGCGGGGGGGAACTCTGGAAACACCATATATTTT. Translated, it gives CASSLAGGNSGNTIYF. Full variable domain (remainder filled in from reference TRBV7-2 and TRBJ1-3): GAGVSQSPSNKVTEKGKDVELRCDPISGHTALYWYRQSLGQGLEFLIYFQGNSAPDKSGLPSDRFSAERTGGSVSTLTIQRTQQEDSAVYLCASSLAGGNSGNTIYFGEGSWLTVV.

The chain is built from TRBV30 and TRBJ1-1; 8 bases are shared with TRBD1. Trimming removed 2 bases from V and 4 bases from J; junction bases left unmatched: 6. Germline V gives CDR1 GTSNPN, CDR2 SVGIG (reference sequence). The length of the CDR3 is 14 residues. This CDR3 reads CAWSLGQGSTEAFF. CDR3 sequence (DNA): TGTGCCTGGAGTTTAGGACAGGGTTCCACTGAAGCTTTCTTT. Together with reference TRBV30 and TRBJ1-1, the CDR3 gives the full variable domain: SQTIHQWPATLVQPVGSPLSLECTVEGTSNPNLYWYRQAAGRGLQLLFYSVGIGQISSEVPQNLSASRPQDRQFILSSKKLLLSDSGFYLCAWSLGQGSTEAFFGQGTRLTVV.

The V and J genes are TRBV5-1 and TRBJ2-5; a weak D match, TRBD1 (6 bases). The CDR3 totals 13 residues. Trimming removed 3 bases at V and 3 bases at J, with 9 bases between. The V gene's germline CDR1 is SGHRS and CDR2 YFSETQ. The CDR3 sequence: CASSWTAEETQYF. The CDR3 bases are TGCGCCAGCAGCTGGACAGCCGAAGAGACCCAGTACTTC.

This clone was seen only once. V and J are TRBV2 and TRBJ1-1; perhaps TRBD1 as D (5 bases). V lost 6 bases and J lost 6, with 14 bases in between. The CDR3 consists of 13 residues. Germline CDR1 reads SNHLY; CDR2 reads FYNNEI. CDR3 in DNA: TGTGCCAGCAGGAGAACGTGGGACGCTGAAGCTTTCTTT. This encodes CASRRTWDAEAFF.

The chain couples TRBV25-1 to TRBJ2-1, with 13 bases matching TRBD2. CDR3 length equals 15 residues. V gave up 8 bases and J gave up 2 bases; unmatched junction bases: 3. Per the germline V gene, CDR1 is MGHDK and CDR2 is SYGVNS. CDR3 in DNA: TGTGCCAGCGTAGGGACTAGCGGGGCCTACAATGAGCAGTTCTTC. As protein: CASVGTSGAYNEQFF.

This chain connects TRBV18 to TRBJ1-1, with D unresolved. CDR1 and CDR2 from the germline V gene are KGHSH and LQKENI. Trimming stripped 3 bases from V and 0 bases from J, with 8 bases between. This CDR3 has 14 amino acids. CDR3 loop: CASSPAVMNTEAFF. DNA for the CDR3: TGTGCCAGCTCACCGGCAGTAATGAACACTGAAGCTTTCTTT.